The sequence of this TCR beta chain was determined in a study of blood T cell repertoires in COVID-19. In the study overall: Samples came from the United States, Italy and Spain, spanning acute and convalescent COVID-19.

In the original processing: Using reference gene primer amplification, nucleated cell counts were estimated. The method was immunoSEQ multiplex PCR; TCRdb's version includes in-frame clones alone and lacks a portion of them. The DNA was the basis for D and trimming; V, J and clone size are from that table. Here the sample spans around 250,000 clones, approximately 84% being singletons. Living in roughly 23 US areas, the participants were between 18 and 89 years of age. Trimming pared 2 bases from V and 2 bases from J, leaving 11 bases between. The CDR3 extends over 15 amino acids. CDR1 is SGHNT, CDR2 YYREEE, per germline (reference sequence).

The chain has TRBV5-4 and TRBJ2-1; D gene unclear. The origin of this receptor is a man between 18 and 29 years old who had recovered from COVID-19. Material for sequencing was PBMCs or T cells enriched from blood (not recorded which). The CDR3 spells CASSFDLGPYNEQFF. The CDR3 DNA sequence: TGTGCCAGCAGCTTCGACTTGGGTCCCTACAATGAGCAGTTCTTC.